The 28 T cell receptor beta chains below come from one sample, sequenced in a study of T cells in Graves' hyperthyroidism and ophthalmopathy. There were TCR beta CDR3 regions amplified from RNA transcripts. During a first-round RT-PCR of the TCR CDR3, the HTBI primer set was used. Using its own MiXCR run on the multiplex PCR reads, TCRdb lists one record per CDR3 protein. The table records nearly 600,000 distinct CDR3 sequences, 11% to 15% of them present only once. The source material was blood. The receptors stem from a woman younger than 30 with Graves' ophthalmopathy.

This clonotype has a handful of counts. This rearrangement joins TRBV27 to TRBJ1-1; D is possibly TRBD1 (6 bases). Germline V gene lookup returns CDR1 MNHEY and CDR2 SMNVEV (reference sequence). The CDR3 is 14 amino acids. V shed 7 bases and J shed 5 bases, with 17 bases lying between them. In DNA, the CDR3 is TGTGCCAGCATAAGCCGGGACAAGTTAACTGAAGCTTTCTTT. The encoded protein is CASISRDKLTEAFF.

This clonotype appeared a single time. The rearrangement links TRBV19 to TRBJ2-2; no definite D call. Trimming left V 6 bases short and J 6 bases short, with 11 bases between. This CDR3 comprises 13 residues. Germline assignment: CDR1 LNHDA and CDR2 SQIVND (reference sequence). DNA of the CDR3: TGTGCCAGTAGCCCAAGGGATGCCGGGGAGCTGTTTTTT. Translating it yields CASSPRDAGELFF.

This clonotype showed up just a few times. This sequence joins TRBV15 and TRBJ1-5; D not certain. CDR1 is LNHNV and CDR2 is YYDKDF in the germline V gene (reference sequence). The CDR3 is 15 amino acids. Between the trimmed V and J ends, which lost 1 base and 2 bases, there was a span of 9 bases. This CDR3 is CATSRGGTRNQPQHF. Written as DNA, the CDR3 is TGTGCCACCAGCAGAGGAGGAACTCGCAATCAGCCCCAGCATTTT.

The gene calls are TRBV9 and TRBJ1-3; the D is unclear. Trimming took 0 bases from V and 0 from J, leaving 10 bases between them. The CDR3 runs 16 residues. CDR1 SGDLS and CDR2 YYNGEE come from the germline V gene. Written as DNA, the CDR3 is TGTGCCAGCAGCGTAGGACTGAAGGGCTCTGGAAACACCATATATTTT. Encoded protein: CASSVGLKGSGNTIYF.

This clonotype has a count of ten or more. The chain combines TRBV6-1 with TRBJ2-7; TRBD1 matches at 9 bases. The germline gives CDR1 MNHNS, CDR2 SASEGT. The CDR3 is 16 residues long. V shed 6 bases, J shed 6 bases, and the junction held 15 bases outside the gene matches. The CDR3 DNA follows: TGTGCCAGCAGGGAATCCCAGGGACAGGGTTCGGGCGAGCAGTACTTC. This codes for CASRESQGQGSGEQYF.

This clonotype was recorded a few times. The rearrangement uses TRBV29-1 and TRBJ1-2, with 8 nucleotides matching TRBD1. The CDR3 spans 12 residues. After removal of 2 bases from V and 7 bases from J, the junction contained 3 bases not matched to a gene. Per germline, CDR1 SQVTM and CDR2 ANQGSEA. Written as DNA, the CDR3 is TGCAGCGTTGAACAGGGGGCGTCTGGCTACACCTTC. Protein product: CSVEQGASGYTF.

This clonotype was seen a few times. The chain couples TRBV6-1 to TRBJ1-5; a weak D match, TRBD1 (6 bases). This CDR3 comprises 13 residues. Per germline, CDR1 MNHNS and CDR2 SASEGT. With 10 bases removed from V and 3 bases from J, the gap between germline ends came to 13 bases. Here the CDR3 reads CATADRINQPQHF. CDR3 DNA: TGTGCCACCGCGGACAGAATCAATCAGCCCCAGCATTTT.

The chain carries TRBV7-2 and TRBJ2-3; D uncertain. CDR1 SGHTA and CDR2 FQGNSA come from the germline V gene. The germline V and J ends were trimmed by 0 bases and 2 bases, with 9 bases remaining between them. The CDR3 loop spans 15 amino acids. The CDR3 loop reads CASSLAGFTTDTQYF. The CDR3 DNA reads TGTGCCAGCAGCTTAGCAGGGTTTACCACAGATACGCAGTATTTT.

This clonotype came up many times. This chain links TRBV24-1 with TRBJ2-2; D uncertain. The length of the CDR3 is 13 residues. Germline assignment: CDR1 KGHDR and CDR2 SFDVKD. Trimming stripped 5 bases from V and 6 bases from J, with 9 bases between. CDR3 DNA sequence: TGTGCCACCAGTGGACGGCCGTCCGGGGAGCTGTTTTTT. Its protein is CATSGRPSGELFF.

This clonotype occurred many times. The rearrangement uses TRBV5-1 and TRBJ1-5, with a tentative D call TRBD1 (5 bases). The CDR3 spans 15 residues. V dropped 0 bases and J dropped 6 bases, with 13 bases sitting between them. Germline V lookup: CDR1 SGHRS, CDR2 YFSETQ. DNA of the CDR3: TGCGCCAGCAGCTTGGAGGGGTGGGGGATTCAGCCCCAGCATTTT. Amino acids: CASSLEGWGIQPQHF.

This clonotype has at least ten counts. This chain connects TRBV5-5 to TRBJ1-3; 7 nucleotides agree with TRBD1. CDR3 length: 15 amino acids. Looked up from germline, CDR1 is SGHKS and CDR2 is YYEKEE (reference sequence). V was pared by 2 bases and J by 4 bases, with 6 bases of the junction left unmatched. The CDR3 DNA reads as TGTGCCAGCAGCTTATTGACAGGGTCCGGAAACACCATATATTTT. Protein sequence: CASSLLTGSGNTIYF. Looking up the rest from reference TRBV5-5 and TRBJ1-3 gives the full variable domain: DAGVTQSPTHLIKTRGQQVTLRCSPISGHKSVSWYQQVLGQGPQFIFQYYEKEERGRGNFPDRFSARQFPNYSSELNVNALLLGDSALYLCASSLLTGSGNTIYFGEGSWLTVV.

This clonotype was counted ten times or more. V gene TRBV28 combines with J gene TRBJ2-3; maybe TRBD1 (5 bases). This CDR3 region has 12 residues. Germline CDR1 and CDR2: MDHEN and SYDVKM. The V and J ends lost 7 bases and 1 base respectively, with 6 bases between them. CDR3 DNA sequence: TGTGCCAGCATAGGGGGCACAGATACGCAGTATTTT. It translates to CASIGGTDTQYF.

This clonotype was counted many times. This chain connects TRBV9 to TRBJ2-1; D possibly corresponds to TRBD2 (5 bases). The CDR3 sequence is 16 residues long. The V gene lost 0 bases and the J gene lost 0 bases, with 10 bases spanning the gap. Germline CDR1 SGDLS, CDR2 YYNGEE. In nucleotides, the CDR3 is TGTGCCAGCAGCGTAGCGGCGGGCGGCTCCTACAATGAGCAGTTCTTC. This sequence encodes CASSVAAGGSYNEQFF.

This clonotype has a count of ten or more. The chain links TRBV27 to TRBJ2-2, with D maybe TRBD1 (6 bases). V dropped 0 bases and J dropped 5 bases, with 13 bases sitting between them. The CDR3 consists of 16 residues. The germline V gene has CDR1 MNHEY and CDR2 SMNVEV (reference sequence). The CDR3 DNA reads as TGTGCCAGCAGTTTATCGGGGGCAAGAACGACCGGGGAGCTGTTTTTT. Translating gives CASSLSGARTTGELFF.

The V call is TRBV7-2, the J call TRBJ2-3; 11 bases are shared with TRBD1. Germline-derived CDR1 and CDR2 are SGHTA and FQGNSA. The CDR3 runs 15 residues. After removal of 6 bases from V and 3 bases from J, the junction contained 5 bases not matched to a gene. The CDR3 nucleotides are TGTGCCAGCAGGCCCGGGACAGGGGGTACAGATACGCAGTATTTT. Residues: CASRPGTGGTDTQYF.

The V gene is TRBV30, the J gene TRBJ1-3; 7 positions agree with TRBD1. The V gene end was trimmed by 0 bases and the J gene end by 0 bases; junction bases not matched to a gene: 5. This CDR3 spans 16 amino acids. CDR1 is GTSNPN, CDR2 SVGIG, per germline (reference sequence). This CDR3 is CAWSVGTVVSGNTIYF. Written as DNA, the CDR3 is TGTGCCTGGAGTGTAGGGACAGTCGTCTCTGGAAACACCATATATTTT.

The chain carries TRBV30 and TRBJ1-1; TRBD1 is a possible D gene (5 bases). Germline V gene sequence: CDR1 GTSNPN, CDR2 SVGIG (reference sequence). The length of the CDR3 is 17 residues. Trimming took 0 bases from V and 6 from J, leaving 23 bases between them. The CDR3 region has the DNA TGTGCCTGGAGTGTATGGAACTCAGTTGGGGGAGGAGCTGAAGCTTTCTTT. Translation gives CAWSVWNSVGGGAEAFF.

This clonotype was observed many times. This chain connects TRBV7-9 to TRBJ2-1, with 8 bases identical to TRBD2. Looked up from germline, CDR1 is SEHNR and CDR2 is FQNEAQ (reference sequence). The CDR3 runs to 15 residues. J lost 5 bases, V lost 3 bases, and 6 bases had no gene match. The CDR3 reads CASSFYGRANNEQFF. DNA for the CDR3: TGTGCCAGCAGCTTCTACGGGAGGGCCAACAATGAGCAGTTCTTC.

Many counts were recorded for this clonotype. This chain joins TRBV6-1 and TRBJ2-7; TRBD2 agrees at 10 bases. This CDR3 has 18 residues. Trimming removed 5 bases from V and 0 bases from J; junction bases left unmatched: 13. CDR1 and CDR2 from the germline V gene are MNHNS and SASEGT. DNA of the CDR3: TGTGCCAGCAGTTTAGGGCTAGCGGGAGTGGATATCTCCTACGAGCAGTACTTC. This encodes CASSLGLAGVDISYEQYF.

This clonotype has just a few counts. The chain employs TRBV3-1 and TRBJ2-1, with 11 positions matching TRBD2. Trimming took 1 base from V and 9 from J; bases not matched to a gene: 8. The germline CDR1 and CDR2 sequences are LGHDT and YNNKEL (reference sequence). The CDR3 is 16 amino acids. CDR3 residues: CASSQALGLAGGEQFF. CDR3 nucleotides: TGTGCCAGCAGCCAAGCCTTAGGACTAGCGGGCGGTGAGCAGTTCTTC.

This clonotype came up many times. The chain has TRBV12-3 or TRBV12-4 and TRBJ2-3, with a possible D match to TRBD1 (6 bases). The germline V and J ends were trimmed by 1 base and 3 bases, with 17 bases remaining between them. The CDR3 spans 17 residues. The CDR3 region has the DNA TGTGCCAGCAGTTTAGGGCAGGGGAGCCTACTTACAGATACGCAGTATTTT. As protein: CASSLGQGSLLTDTQYF.

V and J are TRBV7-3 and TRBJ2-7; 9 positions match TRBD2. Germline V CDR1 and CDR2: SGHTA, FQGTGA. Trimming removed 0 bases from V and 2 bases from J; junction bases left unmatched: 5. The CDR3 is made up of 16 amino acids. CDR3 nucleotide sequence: TGTGCCAGCAGCTTAACGGCGGGAGGGCCCCCCTACGAGCAGTACTTC. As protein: CASSLTAGGPPYEQYF.

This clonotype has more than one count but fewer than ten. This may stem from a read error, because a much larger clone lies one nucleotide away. The CDR3 protein is CASSFVGELFF. The CDR3, as DNA: TGTGCCAGCAGTTTTGTCGGGGAGCTGTTTTTT. V gene TRBV12-3 or TRBV12-4 combines with J gene TRBJ2-2; D not certain. The CDR3 is 11 residues long. V was trimmed by 3 bases and J by 7 bases, leaving 3 bases between them.

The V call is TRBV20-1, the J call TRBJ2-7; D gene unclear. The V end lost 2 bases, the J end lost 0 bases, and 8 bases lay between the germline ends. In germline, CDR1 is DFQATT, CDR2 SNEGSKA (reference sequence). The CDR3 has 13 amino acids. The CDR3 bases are TGCAGTGCTAGACATCAGAGCTCCTACGAGCAGTACTTC. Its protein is CSARHQSSYEQYF.

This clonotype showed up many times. In nucleotides, the CDR3 is TGCAGTGCTAGAAAGACTAGCGGCCAAGAGACCCAGTACTTC. Protein sequence: CSARKTSGQETQYF. The chain carries TRBV20-1 and TRBJ2-5; TRBD2 matches 9 bases. The junction had 2 bases not matched to a gene; V was cut back by 2 bases and J by 1 base. This CDR3 has 14 residues. The V gene's germline CDR1 is DFQATT and CDR2 SNEGSKA (reference sequence).

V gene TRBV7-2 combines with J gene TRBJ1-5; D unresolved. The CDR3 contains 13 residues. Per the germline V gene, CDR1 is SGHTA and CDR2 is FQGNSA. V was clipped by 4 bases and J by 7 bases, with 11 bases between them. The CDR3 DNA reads TGTGCCAGCAGCTCCCAAGACGACCAGCCCCAGCATTTT. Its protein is CASSSQDDQPQHF.

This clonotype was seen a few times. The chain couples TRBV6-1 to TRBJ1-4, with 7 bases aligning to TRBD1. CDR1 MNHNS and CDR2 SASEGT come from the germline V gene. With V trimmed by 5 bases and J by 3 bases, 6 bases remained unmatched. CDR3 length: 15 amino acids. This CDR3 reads CASSPKGTANEKLFF. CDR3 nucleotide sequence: TGTGCCAGCAGTCCCAAAGGGACAGCTAATGAAAAACTGTTTTTT.

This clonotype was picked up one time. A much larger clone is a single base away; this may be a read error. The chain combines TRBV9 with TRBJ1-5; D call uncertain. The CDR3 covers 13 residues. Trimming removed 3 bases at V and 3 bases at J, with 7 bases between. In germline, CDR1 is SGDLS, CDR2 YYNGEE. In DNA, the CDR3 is TGTGCCAGCAGCGGACCCTACAATCAGCCCCAGCATTTT. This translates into CASSGPYNQPQHF.